Listed below are T cell receptor beta chains from one sample, sequenced in a study of siplizumab effects on memory and regulatory T cells. Assay: immunoSEQ multiplex PCR; the TCRdb copy retains only in-frame clones and omits some. The sample records 85,000 to 130,000 clones, 91% being singletons. The source material was CD4+ T cells sorted from blood. The receptors here all came from a human donor in good health. Some clones in this sample may be carry-over from other donors' samples. Each CDR3 is given with its conserved first and last residue. D genes are given only for firm matches. The listing skips clone size in some rows; elsewhere it reads once, few, many or a size class.

>NA|NA|TRBJ2-3|TRBV7-6
TGTGCCAGCAGCTTAGCGGGAGTCACAGATACGCAGTATTTT
CASSLAGVTDTQYF
>NA|NA|TRBJ1-1|TRBV6-5
TGTGCCAGCAGGCCGTCTGGGCGGATATCAGCTTTCTTT
CASRPSGRISAFF
>NA|TRBD1|TRBJ1-2|TRBV2
TGTGCCAGCAGGGGACTCAGGGGGGATGGCTACACCTTC
CASRGLRGDGYTF
>NA|NA|TRBJ2-2|TRBV19
TGTGCCAGTAGTATAGCGGCGGCAGGGGACACCGGGGAGCTGTTTTTT
CASSIAAAGDTGELFF
>NA|TRBD2|TRBJ2-1|TRBV9
TGTGCCAGCAGCACAGGGGGGACTAGCGGGAACATTGAGCAGTTCTTC
CASSTGGTSGNIEQFF
>NA|TRBD2|TRBJ2-6|TRBV27
TGTGCCAGCAGTTTAAAACTAGCGGGAGCTGGGGCCAACGTCCTGACTTTC
CASSLKLAGAGANVLTF
>NA|NA|TRBJ1-3|TRBV10-3
TGTGCCAGCAGTGGAGACTCTGGAAACACCATATATTTT
CASSGDSGNTIYF
>NA|NA|TRBJ2-7|TRBV7-9
TGTGCCAGCAGCTTTACCGCGCTGGGGGAGCAGTACTTC
CASSFTALGEQYF
>NA|NA|TRBJ1-5|TRBV2
TGTGCCAGCAGTGAAGATCTGAGGCGGACTGCTAGTATTTACAGGGCCCAGCATTTT
CASSEDLRRTASIYRAQHF
>NA|NA|TRBJ2-7|TRBV6-6
TGTGCCAGCAGTTACTCGGTCCCCGGGGAACACGAGCAGTACTTC
CASSYSVPGEHEQYF
>few|TRBD1|TRBJ1-1|TRBV30
TGTGCCTGGAGTTTACGACAGGGCACTGAAGCTTTCTTT
CAWSLRQGTEAFF
>NA|NA|TRBJ2-7|TRBV21-1
TGTGCCAGCAGCAAAGGCGGGACAGGGGTCCACGAGCAGTACTTC
CASSKGGTGVHEQYF
>NA|TRBD1|TRBJ1-1|TRBV9
TGTGCCAGCAGCTCTCAGGGGGGGTCGAACACTGAAGCTTTCTTT
CASSSQGGSNTEAFF
>NA|TRBD2|TRBJ2-7|TRBV29-1
TGCAGCGTGAACCTGGGACTAGTCTCCGAGCAGTACTTC
CSVNLGLVSEQYF
>NA|TRBD1|TRBJ2-7|TRBV19
TGTGCCAGTAGCCCGGGACAGAGACTATTTTCCTACGAGCAGTACTTC
CASSPGQRLFSYEQYF
>once|NA|TRBJ1-6|TRBV6-5
TGTGCCAGCAGTTACGACAAGCGCTCCTATAATTCACCCCTCCACTTT
CASSYDKRSYNSPLHF
>NA|TRBD1|TRBJ2-5|TRBV10-3
TGTGCCATCAAACGGGACAGGGGCTCAGAAGAGACCCAGTACTTC
CAIKRDRGSEETQYF
>NA|NA|TRBJ1-1|TRBV19
TGTGCCAGTACCTCAGCGGGCATGAACACTGAAGCTTTCTTT
CASTSAGMNTEAFF
>NA|NA|TRBJ2-7|TRBV5-6
TGTGTCAGCAGTCTAATCTACCGACCCAGCTCCTACGAGCAGTACTTC
CVSSLIYRPSSYEQYF
>once|NA|TRBJ2-2|TRBV7-9
TGTGCCAGCAGCTTGTCCGGGACAACTAACACCGGGGAGCTGTTTTTT
CASSLSGTTNTGELFF
>NA|NA|TRBJ1-1|TRBV10-3
TGTGCCATCAGTGAACAGGGGAACACTGAAGCTTTCTTT
CAISEQGNTEAFF
>once|NA|TRBJ2-1|TRBV28
TGTGCCAGCAGTTTATTTTTAGGGAACAATGAGCAGTTCTTC
CASSLFLGNNEQFF
>NA|NA|TRBJ1-2|TRBV9
TGTGCCAGCAACGACTACAGGGGCTACACCTTC
CASNDYRGYTF
>medium-sized|TRBD1|TRBJ1-4|TRBV18
TGTGCCAGCTCCCCCAGGGGGCAGGGTAATGAAAAACTGTTTTTT
CASSPRGQGNEKLFF
>NA|NA|TRBJ2-2|TRBV5-6
TGTGCCAGCAGCTTGGTGGAGAGAATCGGGGAGCTGTTTTTT
CASSLVERIGELFF
>NA|NA|TRBJ2-2|TRBV6-1
TGTGCCAGCAGGACGGGGAACACCGGGGAGCTGTTTTTT
CASRTGNTGELFF
>NA|NA|TRBJ2-3|TRBV7-2
TGTGCCAGCAACAAACTAGCCTCTTTCCCAGATACGCAGTATTTT
CASNKLASFPDTQYF
>once|NA|TRBJ2-7|TRBV5-1
TGCGCCAGCAGCCCCGCGAGCTCCTACGAGCAGTACTTC
CASSPASSYEQYF
>NA|NA|TRBJ2-7|TRBV20-1
TGCAGTGCTAGCCGGGCCTACGAGCAGTACTTC
CSASRAYEQYF
>NA|NA|TRBJ2-5|TRBV12-5
TGTGCTAGTGGTCCCCGAGCGGGCCAAGAGACCCAGTACTTC
CASGPRAGQETQYF
>NA|TRBD1|TRBJ2-5|TRBV7-2
TGTGCCAGCAGCTTAGGAACAGGGGGCCAAGAGACCCAGTACTTC
CASSLGTGGQETQYF
>NA|NA|TRBJ2-3|TRBV29-1
TGCAGCGTTGAGGTTTTACATCAGCAGTATTTT
CSVEVLHQQYF
>NA|TRBD2|TRBJ2-7|TRBV7-9
TGTGCCGCCGCGACTAGCGGAAGCCACGAGCAGTACTTC
CAAATSGSHEQYF
>NA|NA|TRBJ1-4|TRBV28
TGTGCCAGCAGTGAACTGACCGAGGGAGAAAAACTGTTTTTT
CASSELTEGEKLFF
>NA|NA|TRBJ2-3|TRBV19
TGTGCCAGTAGTATAGAAGATACGCAGTATTTT
CASSIEDTQYF
>few|TRBD2|TRBJ2-7|TRBV7-6
TGTGCCAGCAGCGCGCGTCTAGCGGGGACCTCCTACGAGCAGTACTTC
CASSARLAGTSYEQYF
>NA|NA|TRBJ2-1|TRBV5-1
TGCGCCAGCAGCTTGGAGGCTTGGACGGGTGGTGAGCAGTTCTTC
CASSLEAWTGGEQFF
>NA|NA|TRBJ2-2|TRBV11-3
TGTGCCAGCAGCGAGAGCGGTACCGGGGAGCTGTTTTTT
CASSESGTGELFF
>NA|TRBD2|TRBJ2-7|TRBV7-3
TGTGCCAGCAGCTTAATGCCCGCGGGAGGCCCGCACGAGCAGTACTTC
CASSLMPAGGPHEQYF
>NA|NA|TRBJ1-5|TRBV18
TGTGCCAGCTCACGTAAAAGGTCCAGGCCCATTTATAGCAATCAGCCCCAGCATTTT
CASSRKRSRPIYSNQPQHF
>few|NA|TRBJ1-5|TRBV2
TGTGCCAGCAGTGGGTATAGGGCTCAGCCCCAGCATTTT
CASSGYRAQPQHF
>NA|TRBD2|TRBJ2-5|TRBV9
TGTGCCAGCAGCGTAGGGATAGCGGGAGGTCAGGAGACCCAGTACTTC
CASSVGIAGGQETQYF
>NA|TRBD1|TRBJ1-1|TRBV6-5
TGTGCCAGCAGAGGACAGGGGGCAACCACTGAAGCTTTCTTT
CASRGQGATTEAFF
>NA|NA|TRBJ2-6|TRBV5-6
TGTGCCAGCAGCTTGAGTGGGGGGACTGGGGCCAACGTCCTGACTTTC
CASSLSGGTGANVLTF
>NA|NA|TRBJ1-1|TRBV7-9
TGTGCCAGCAGCTTAGAGGTCAAATCAAGTGAAGCTTTCTTT
CASSLEVKSSEAFF
>NA|TRBD2|TRBJ2-7|TRBV9
TGTGCCAGCAGCGTATCTTCTAGCGGGAGTACCCCCTACGAGCAGTACTTC
CASSVSSSGSTPYEQYF
>NA|TRBD2|TRBJ2-3|TRBV7-7
TGTGCTAGCAGCGCCACTAGCGGGGCCACAGATACGCAGTATTTT
CASSATSGATDTQYF